This T cell receptor (beta chain) stems from a study of blood T cell repertoires in COVID-19 (dated by TCRdb to the early 2020s). Regarding the complete study: The collaborator samples originated in the United States, Italy and Spain and spanned the acute and convalescent phases of COVID-19. The material from the prospective study consisted of cDNA or gDNA derived from T cells, B-cell-depleted T cells, or PBMCs. The dataset comprised deeply sampled blood TCRbeta repertoires from subjects exposed to, actively infected with, or recovered from COVID-19. The repertoires were made available in a free public database intended to serve as a resource for research on the immune response to SARS-CoV-2. Samples were obtained from the ongoing ImmuneRACE study (first 160 participants) and from 1,200 or so subjects provided by 6 global collaborators. Nearly every sample came with metadata listing a de-identified subject ID, COVID-19 status, age in years and sex. Where HLA class I and class II types were available, the types were taken from metadata supplied by the sample provider, not from assay-based typing. Study-level results and caveats: Clinical and demographic metadata were provided uncurated, with the amount varying by source and participant.

From its cysteine to its phenylalanine, the CDR3 spans 15 amino acids. Left in the record is the CDR3 DNA by itself, 45 bases read in frame from the first base. The germline V gene yields MGHRA for CDR1 and YSYEKL for CDR2. V is pruned by 4 bases and J by 3 bases, leaving 7 bases of the junction without a gene match. Whole blood was collected in K2EDTA tubes by collaborating institutions according to the institutions' own protocols. For TCRbeta analysis, collaborator samples were shipped as frozen whole blood, as isolated PBMCs, or as DNA extracted from either sample type. TCRbeta CDR3 regions were amplified from genomic DNA using the immunoSEQ Assay, a bias-controlled multiplex PCR. From the authors' description of their analysis: The number of nucleated cells in each sample was estimated from the amplification of reference gene primers within the assay. To quantify the absolute abundance of each unique TCRbeta CDR3 rearrangement, sequence reads were collapsed and filtered. For each sample, productive Simpson clonality was calculated by taking the square root of Simpson's diversity index across productive rearrangements. TCRdb holds this immuneACCESS table with in-frame rearrangements only. Some clones are missing; in checked studies, unresolved V genes explain under half, and the rest has no known cause. Clone size and the V and J calls come from that table; the DNA yielded D and trimming. This sample is represented by roughly 100,000 clones; about three quarters of them were singletons. Jointly, the top ten make up 15% to 20% of the sample.

A word on this clone: This clone's antigen is unknown. The sample holds no much larger clone one base away, and base qualities are not on file.

The specimen sequenced was peripheral blood. The TCR sequence derives from a woman in her sixties or seventies with acute or convalescent COVID-19. The rearrangement combines TRBV4-1 with TRBJ2-7; TRBD1 agrees with 9 junctional bases. The base sequence is TGCGCCAGCAGCCGCCAACAGGGGGCCCACTACGAGCAGTACTTC. This sequence encodes CASSRQQGAHYEQYF.